This T cell receptor beta chain was captured in a study of Ad26.COV2.S vaccination and SARS-CoV-2 variants. Across the study: The trial was COV1001 and the donor's arm was Ad26.COV2.S.

On this clone itself: Its target is not known.

As for treatment: about 20 received Ad26.COV2.S at low or high dose, single or two shots; 5 received placebo; per-sample allocation not given. It was on day 63 after the first vaccine or placebo injection that samples were taken. The study's findings and limits: The analyses of TCR breadth and depth may have understated the size of total T cell responses.

Produced via immunoSEQ multiplex PCR; TCRdb's table is partial and in-frame only. The table has roughly 680,000 clones, 89% seen once. The CDR3 contains 13 residues. The germline V gene has CDR1 SGHTA and CDR2 FQGNSA. With 6 bases clipped from V and 6 bases from J, the junction kept 6 bases outside the gene matches. This specimen consisted of peripheral blood, obtained in a trial of Ad26.COV2.S vaccine versus placebo. The chain carries TRBV7-2 and TRBJ1-1, with TRBD1 matching over 8 bases. The source of this sequence is a person aged 18-60 years who received the Ad26.COV2.S COVID-19 vaccine or a placebo. This CDR3 reads CASRLTGGAEAFF. The CDR3 nucleotides read TGTGCCAGCAGACTAACAGGGGGAGCTGAAGCTTTCTTT.